A single sample gave rise to the 22 T cell receptor beta chains below, sequenced in a study of T-cell reconstitution after alpha-beta-depleted transplantation in children. TCRbeta library preparation incorporated unique molecular identifiers. TCRdb re-called the PCR reads through MiXCR, storing one row per CDR3 protein. The table includes hundreds of thousands of distinct CDR3 sequences, about an eighth detected once. The specimen comprised PBMCs, sampled before TCRalphabeta/CD19-depleted stem cell transplant. The origin of the receptors is a girl aged 2-10 years with congenital amegakaryocytic thrombocytopenia, due to receive a stem cell transplant.

This rearrangement joins TRBV10-3 to TRBJ1-2; TRBD1 matches at 10 bases. This CDR3 has 16 amino acids. After removal of 10 bases from V and 6 bases from J, the junction contained 17 bases not matched to a gene. The germline CDR1 and CDR2 sequences are ENHRY and SYGVKD. The CDR3 sequence is CARIPGQGKDSDGYTF. The CDR3 DNA sequence: TGTGCCAGAATCCCGGGACAGGGGAAGGATTCCGATGGCTACACCTTC.

There are many counts of this clonotype. The chain uses TRBV28 and TRBJ1-2, with 10 bases identical to TRBD1. The germline gives CDR1 MDHEN, CDR2 SYDVKM. The CDR3 has 17 amino acids. The ends lost 6 bases at V and 0 bases at J; junction bases unmatched: 10. The CDR3 DNA sequence: TGTGCCAGCAGAGCCCCGGGACAGGGGCCAGCTAACTATGGCTACACCTTC. Translation gives CASRAPGQGPANYGYTF.

This clonotype was detected many times. The rearrangement links TRBV12-5 to TRBJ2-3; 8 nucleotides line up with TRBD1. Germline CDR1 reads LGHNT; CDR2 reads FRNRAP. The CDR3 consists of 14 residues. V lost 7 bases, J lost 7 bases, and 10 bases stayed unmatched. CDR3 sequence reads: CASAPDRAFYTQYF. In DNA, the CDR3 is TGTGCTAGTGCCCCGGACAGGGCCTTCTATACGCAGTATTTT.

Ten or more counts support this clonotype. This chain joins TRBV9 and TRBJ2-7; D gene ambiguous. Germline V gives CDR1 SGDLS, CDR2 YYNGEE. V was pared by 4 bases and J by 2 bases, with 16 bases between. The CDR3 is 15 residues long. DNA for the CDR3: TGTGCCAGCAGCCCTAGTCCGGCCTACCCCTACGAGCAGTACTTC. It specifies CASSPSPAYPYEQYF.

This clonotype was seen a handful of times. The CDR3 sequence: CASSGGGLAQYF. The DNA for the CDR3 is TGTGCCAGCAGTGGGGGGGGGTTGGCCCAGTACTTC. The rearrangement links TRBV12-3 or TRBV12-4 to TRBJ2-5; 7 bases fit TRBD2. The CDR3 is 12 residues long. V shed 5 bases and J 9 bases; nucleotides not matched to a gene: 6.

This clonotype was counted ten times or more. The J gene is TRBJ2-1, the V gene TRBV20-1; 8 bases are shared with TRBD2. Germline trimming cut 3 bases from V and 3 bases from J; bases unmatched to any gene: 16. Germline V gene lookup returns CDR1 DFQATT and CDR2 SNEGSKA (reference sequence). The CDR3 sequence is 18 residues long. The chain's CDR3 is CSASGTELGLALYNEQFF. The CDR3 DNA is TGCAGTGCTAGTGGAACCGAATTAGGACTAGCCCTCTACAATGAGCAGTTCTTC.

J is TRBJ2-3 and V is TRBV10-3, with D possibly being TRBD2 (5 bases). Per germline, CDR1 ENHRY and CDR2 SYGVKD. The CDR3 sequence is 12 residues long. The germline V and J ends were trimmed by 10 bases and 6 bases, with 14 bases remaining between them. The DNA for the CDR3 is TGTGCCACCTGGTCCTCGGGGGATACGCAGTATTTT. Translating gives CATWSSGDTQYF.

Note on this clonotype: An end of the junction does not agree with germline; a read error may underlie this. J is TRBJ2-5 and V is TRBV20-1; D not certain. Per the germline V gene, CDR1 is DFQATT and CDR2 is SNEGSKA (reference sequence). This CDR3 spans 17 amino acids. In DNA, the CDR3 is TGCTGTGCCAGCCCAACTACCCTCAGGCCCTGGACAGAGACCCAGTACTTC. It specifies CCASPTTLRPWTETQYF.

This sequence joins TRBV28 and TRBJ1-5; maybe TRBD1 (5 bases). Trimming pared 3 bases from V and 2 bases from J, leaving 11 bases between. This CDR3 is built from 15 residues. Per germline, CDR1 MDHEN and CDR2 SYDVKM. CDR3 amino acids: CASSFWQGGNQPQHF. The CDR3 coding sequence is TGTGCCAGCAGTTTTTGGCAGGGAGGCAATCAGCCCCAGCATTTT.

The V call is TRBV19, the J call TRBJ2-1, with 8 bases aligning to TRBD2. There are 16 residues in the CDR3. CDR1 LNHDA and CDR2 SQIVND come from the germline V gene (reference sequence). The ends lost 4 bases at V and 7 bases at J; junction bases unmatched: 12. CDR3 coding DNA: TGTGCCAGTAGTACGTCCGGGACCCCGGGAGGGAATGAGCAGTTCTTC. Amino acids: CASSTSGTPGGNEQFF.

The table lists this clonotype with a few counts. The chain joins TRBV25-1 to TRBJ2-7; D gene uncertain. The ends were cut back, 2 bases at V and 5 bases at J, with 10 bases in the middle. CDR3 length: 13 residues. Germline V gives CDR1 MGHDK, CDR2 SYGVNS. As DNA, the CDR3 is TGTGCCAGCAGTGAACCCCACAGCCACGAGCAGTACTTC. It translates to CASSEPHSHEQYF.

This clonotype was observed a few times. The rearrangement links TRBV29-1 to TRBJ2-1; a weak D match, TRBD2 (5 bases). V was pared by 7 bases and J by 8 bases, with 15 bases between. The CDR3 is 12 amino acids. Germline CDR1 is SQVTM and CDR2 is ANQGSEA. The DNA of the CDR3 is TGCAGCGCCCTCGGACTCTCCTATGAGCAGTTCTTC. It is translated as CSALGLSYEQFF.

In its sample, this clonotype was seen many times. Here the CDR3 DNA reads TGCAGCGCGAGGGCCCTAGCGGGTGATACGCAGTATTTT. Protein product: CSARALAGDTQYF. The genes are TRBV29-1 and TRBJ2-3, with TRBD2 identical over 8 bases. This CDR3 has 13 amino acids. Germline CDR1 SQVTM, CDR2 ANQGSEA. With V trimmed by 7 bases and J by 6 bases, 9 bases remained unmatched.

There are a few counts of this clonotype. This chain uses TRBV5-1 with TRBJ2-5; 11 bases are a match to TRBD2. The CDR3 runs 15 residues. Germline-derived CDR1 and CDR2 are SGHRS and YFSETQ. V trimming: 2 bases; J trimming: 1 base; junction bases outside the gene matches: 1. CDR3 sequence: CASSFTSGSQETQYF. For the CDR3, the DNA is TGCGCCAGCAGCTTTACTAGCGGGAGCCAAGAGACCCAGTACTTC. Together with reference TRBV5-1 and TRBJ2-5, the CDR3 gives the full variable domain: KAGVTQTPRYLIKTRGQQVTLSCSPISGHRSVSWYQQTPGQGLQFLFEYFSETQRNKGNFPGRFSGRQFSNSRSEMNVSTLELGDSALYLCASSFTSGSQETQYFGPGTRLLVL.

V and J are TRBV12-3 or TRBV12-4 and TRBJ2-1, with TRBD2 matching 7 bases. V shed 2 bases, J shed 6 bases, and the junction held 10 bases outside the gene matches. The CDR3 length is 16 residues. The DNA for the CDR3 is TGTGCCAGCAGTTTAAGTGTGGCGGGAGAGGGCAATGAGCAGTTCTTC. Translating it yields CASSLSVAGEGNEQFF.

The rearrangement links TRBV5-1 to TRBJ2-1; 10 bases map to TRBD2. Germline CDR1 SGHRS, CDR2 YFSETQ. V was pared by 4 bases and J by 2 bases, with 6 bases of the junction left unmatched. The CDR3 totals 16 residues. This chain's CDR3 is CASSRASGGTYNEQFF. CDR3 sequence (DNA): TGCGCCAGCAGCCGGGCTAGCGGGGGTACCTACAATGAGCAGTTCTTC.

The sample holds many counts of this clonotype. The chain joins TRBV5-1 to TRBJ1-3, with D unclear. The CDR3 contains 13 residues. V lost 6 bases and J 0 bases, leaving 7 bases between the germline ends. The germline V gene has CDR1 SGHRS and CDR2 YFSETQ. The CDR3 bases are TGCGCCAGCACGGCGAGCTCTGGAAACACCATATATTTT. Translation: CASTASSGNTIYF.

This clonotype has at least ten counts. V gene TRBV5-1 combines with J gene TRBJ2-5; 7 bases match TRBD1. V was pared by 0 bases and J by 5 bases, with 7 bases of the junction left unmatched. Germline lookup yields CDR1 SGHRS and CDR2 YFSETQ. CDR3 length: 15 residues. The CDR3, as DNA: TGCGCCAGCAGCTTGGTTTCAGGGGGATTGGAGACCCAGTACTTC. Translated: CASSLVSGGLETQYF. Combining the CDR3 with reference TRBV5-1 and TRBJ2-5 gives the whole variable domain KAGVTQTPRYLIKTRGQQVTLSCSPISGHRSVSWYQQTPGQGLQFLFEYFSETQRNKGNFPGRFSGRQFSNSRSEMNVSTLELGDSALYLCASSLVSGGLETQYFGPGTRLLVL.

The rearrangement links TRBV5-1 to TRBJ2-1; D remains ambiguous. Deletions cut 3 bases from V and 12 bases from J, with 13 bases between. Germline V lookup: CDR1 SGHRS, CDR2 YFSETQ. The CDR3 loop spans 12 amino acids. Here the CDR3 reads CASSYDRPAQFF. The CDR3 bases are TGCGCCAGCAGCTATGACCGGCCGGCGCAGTTCTTC. The full variable domain, completed using reference TRBV5-1 and TRBJ2-1, is KAGVTQTPRYLIKTRGQQVTLSCSPISGHRSVSWYQQTPGQGLQFLFEYFSETQRNKGNFPGRFSGRQFSNSRSEMNVSTLELGDSALYLCASSYDRPAQFFGPGTRLTVL.

At least ten counts were recorded for this clonotype. This chain links TRBV5-1 with TRBJ2-1, with TRBD2 matching 13 bases. V gave up 4 bases and J gave up 6 bases; unmatched junction bases: 4. Germline CDR1 SGHRS, CDR2 YFSETQ. The CDR3 is 15 amino acids. The CDR3 loop reads CASSTRLAGGNEQFF. The DNA for the CDR3 is TGCGCCAGCAGCACACGACTAGCGGGAGGCAATGAGCAGTTCTTC.

Concerning this clonotype itself: A much larger clone is a single base away; this may be a read error. The gene calls are TRBV20-1 and TRBJ2-2, with D maybe TRBD2 (6 bases). This CDR3 is built from 14 residues. V was shortened by 3 bases and J by 2 bases, with 10 bases between the two germline ends. Germline V gene sequence: CDR1 DFQATT, CDR2 SNEGSKA (reference sequence). Here the CDR3 reads CSASFGGNTGELFF. In nucleotides, the CDR3 is TGCAGTGCTAGTTTCGGGGGAAACACCGGGGAGCTGTTTTTT.

This chain uses TRBV7-8 with TRBJ2-1; no reliable D call. V was pared by 4 bases and J by 8 bases, with 12 bases between. CDR1 is SGHVS, CDR2 FQNEAQ, per germline. This CDR3 region has 13 residues. The CDR3 DNA sequence: TGTGCCAGCAGCTCCACGCTCCAACATGAGCAGTTCTTC. Amino acids: CASSSTLQHEQFF.